Below, one T cell receptor (beta chain) is given with its context. The antigen remains undetermined. The sample is drawn from a study of T cell responses to AZD1222 COVID-19 vaccine. General observations from the study: Vaccine-associated CD4 TCRs ranged over spike, dominating at 160-218 and 743-854. Receipt of two AZD1222 doses was followed by a rise in Spike-specific TCR breadth and depth. Donors were largely white British and mainly female; clonal diversity was possibly underestimated. Only a handful of AZD1222 recipients, several in all, had baseline seropositivity.

Only in-frame clones appear in the TCRdb table, and some are missing; sequencing was by immunoSEQ multiplex PCR. The sample holds some 89,000 clones, around 90% seen once. Looked up from germline, CDR1 is MRHNA and CDR2 is SNTAGT. CDR3 length: 14 amino acids. The V gene lost 4 bases and the J gene lost 1 base, with 8 bases spanning the gap. The clonotype comes from an adult in good health. Sequencing was performed on peripheral blood, taken on day 0 of AZD1222 vaccination. The J gene is TRBJ2-1, the V gene TRBV6-4; no clear D. CDR3 sequence: CASSVPGSYNEQFF. For the CDR3, the DNA is TGTGCCAGCAGTGTCCCGGGTTCCTACAATGAGCAGTTCTTC.